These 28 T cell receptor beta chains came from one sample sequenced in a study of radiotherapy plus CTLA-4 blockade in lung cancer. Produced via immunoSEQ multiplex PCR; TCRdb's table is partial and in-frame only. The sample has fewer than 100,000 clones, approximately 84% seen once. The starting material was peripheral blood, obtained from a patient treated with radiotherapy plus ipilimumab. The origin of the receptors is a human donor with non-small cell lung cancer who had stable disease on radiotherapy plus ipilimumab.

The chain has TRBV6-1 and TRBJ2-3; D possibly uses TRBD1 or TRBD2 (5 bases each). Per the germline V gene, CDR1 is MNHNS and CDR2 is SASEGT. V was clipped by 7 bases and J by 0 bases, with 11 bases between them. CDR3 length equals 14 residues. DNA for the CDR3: TGTGCCAGCACCGTTGAGGGGAGCACAGATACGCAGTATTTT. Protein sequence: CASTVEGSTDTQYF.

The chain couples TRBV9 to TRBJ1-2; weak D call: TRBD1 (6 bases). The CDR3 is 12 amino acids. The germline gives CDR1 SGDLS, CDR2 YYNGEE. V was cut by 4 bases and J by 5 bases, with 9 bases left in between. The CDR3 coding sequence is TGTGCCAGCAGCCCGGACAGTTATGGCTACACCTTC. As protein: CASSPDSYGYTF.

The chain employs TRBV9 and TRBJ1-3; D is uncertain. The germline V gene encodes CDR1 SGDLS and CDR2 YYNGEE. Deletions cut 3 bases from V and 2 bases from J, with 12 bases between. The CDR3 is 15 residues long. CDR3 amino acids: CASSAPGGPGNTIYF. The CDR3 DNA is TGTGCCAGCAGCGCCCCCGGCGGGCCTGGAAACACCATATATTTT. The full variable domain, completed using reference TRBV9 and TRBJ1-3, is DSGVTQTPKHLITATGQRVTLRCSPRSGDLSVYWYQQSLDQGLQFLIQYYNGEERAKGNILERFSAQQFPDLHSELNLSSLELGDSALYFCASSAPGGPGNTIYFGEGSWLTVV.

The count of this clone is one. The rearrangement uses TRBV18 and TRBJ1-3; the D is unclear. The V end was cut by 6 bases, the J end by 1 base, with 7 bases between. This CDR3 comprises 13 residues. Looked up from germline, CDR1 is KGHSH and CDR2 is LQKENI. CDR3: CASSSQSGNTIYF. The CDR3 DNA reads TGTGCCAGCTCGTCCCAATCTGGAAACACCATATATTTT.

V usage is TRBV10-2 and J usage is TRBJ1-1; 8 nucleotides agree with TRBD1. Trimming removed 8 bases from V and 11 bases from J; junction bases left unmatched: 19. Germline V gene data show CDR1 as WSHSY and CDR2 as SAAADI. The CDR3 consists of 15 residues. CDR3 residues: CASRESVTGAAAAFF. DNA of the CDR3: TGCGCCAGCCGAGAATCGGTGACAGGGGCCGCTGCGGCTTTCTTT.

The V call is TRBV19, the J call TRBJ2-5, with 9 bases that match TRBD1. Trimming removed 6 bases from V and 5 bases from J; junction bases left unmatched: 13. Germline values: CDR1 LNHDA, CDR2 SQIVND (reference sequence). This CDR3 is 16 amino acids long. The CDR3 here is CASSRLEQGAWETQYF. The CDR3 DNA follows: TGTGCCAGTAGCCGCCTCGAACAGGGGGCGTGGGAGACCCAGTACTTC.

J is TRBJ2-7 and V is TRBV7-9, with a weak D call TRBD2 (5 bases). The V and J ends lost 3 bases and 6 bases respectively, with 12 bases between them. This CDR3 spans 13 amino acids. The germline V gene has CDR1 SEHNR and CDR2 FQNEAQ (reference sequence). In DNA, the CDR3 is TGTGCCAGCAGCTTTAACTCGGAGGCCGAGCAGTACTTC. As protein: CASSFNSEAEQYF.

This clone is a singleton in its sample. The CDR3 here is CASSLDRGGLTDTQYF. The CDR3 DNA is TGCGCCAGCAGCTTGGACCGGGGGGGCCTCACAGATACGCAGTATTTT. The J gene is TRBJ2-3, the V gene TRBV5-1; 8 positions agree with TRBD2. The germline gives CDR1 SGHRS, CDR2 YFSETQ. The CDR3 loop spans 16 amino acids. Trimming took 0 bases from V and 2 from J; bases not matched to a gene: 5.

CDR3: CASSFDKTEQFF. CDR3 in DNA: TGTGCCAGCAGCTTCGACAAGACCGAGCAGTTCTTC. The chain joins TRBV7-9 to TRBJ2-1; D gene ambiguous. The ends were cut back, 3 bases at V and 10 bases at J, with 10 bases in the middle. In germline, CDR1 is SEHNR, CDR2 FQNEAQ (reference sequence). The CDR3 consists of 12 residues.

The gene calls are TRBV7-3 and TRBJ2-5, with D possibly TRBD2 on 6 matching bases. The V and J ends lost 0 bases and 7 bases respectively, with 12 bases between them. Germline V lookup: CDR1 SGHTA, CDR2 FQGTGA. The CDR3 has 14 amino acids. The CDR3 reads CASSLTSGVGTQYF. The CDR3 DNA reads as TGTGCCAGCAGCTTAACGTCGGGGGTCGGGACCCAGTACTTC.

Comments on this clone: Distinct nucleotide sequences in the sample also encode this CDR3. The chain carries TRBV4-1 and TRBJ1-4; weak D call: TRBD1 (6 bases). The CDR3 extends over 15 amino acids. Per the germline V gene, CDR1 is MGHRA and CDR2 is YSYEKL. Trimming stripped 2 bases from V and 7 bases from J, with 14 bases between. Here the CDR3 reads CASSQLGGGSEKLFF. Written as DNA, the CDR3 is TGCGCCAGCAGCCAATTAGGGGGGGGCAGTGAAAAACTGTTTTTT.

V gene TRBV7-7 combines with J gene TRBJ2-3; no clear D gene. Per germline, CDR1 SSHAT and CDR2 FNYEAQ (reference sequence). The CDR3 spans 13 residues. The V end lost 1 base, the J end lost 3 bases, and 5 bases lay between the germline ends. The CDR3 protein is CASSLVRTDTQYF. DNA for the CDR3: TGTGCCAGCAGCTTAGTGCGAACAGATACGCAGTATTTT.

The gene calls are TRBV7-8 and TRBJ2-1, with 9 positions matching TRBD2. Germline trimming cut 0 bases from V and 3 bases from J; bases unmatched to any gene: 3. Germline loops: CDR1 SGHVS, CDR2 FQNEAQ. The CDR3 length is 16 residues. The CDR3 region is CASSLAISGSYNEQFF. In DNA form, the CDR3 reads TGTGCCAGCAGCTTAGCTATTAGCGGGAGCTACAATGAGCAGTTCTTC.

The CDR3 reads CASSLDPTNQPQHF. The CDR3 region has the DNA TGTGCCAGCAGCCTCGACCCAACCAATCAGCCCCAGCATTTT. The J gene is TRBJ1-5, the V gene TRBV5-6, with D unresolved. Between the trimmed V and J ends, which lost 4 bases and 3 bases, there was a span of 11 bases. Per the germline V gene, CDR1 is SGHDT and CDR2 is YYEEEE. This CDR3 contains 14 residues.

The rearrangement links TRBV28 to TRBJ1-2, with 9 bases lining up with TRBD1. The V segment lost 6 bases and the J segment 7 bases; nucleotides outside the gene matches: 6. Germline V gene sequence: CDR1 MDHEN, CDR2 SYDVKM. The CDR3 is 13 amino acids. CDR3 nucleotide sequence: TGTGCCAGCAGGCTACAGGGGGCAAGTGGCTACACCTTC. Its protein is CASRLQGASGYTF.

CDR3 nucleotide sequence: TGTGCCAGCAGTTACTCGACAGGGGAGGCCAACGTCCTGACTTTC. This codes for CASSYSTGEANVLTF. This sequence joins TRBV6-6 and TRBJ2-6; 8 bases line up with TRBD1. The V and J ends lost 0 bases and 6 bases, in that order; junction bases with no gene match: 1. The germline V gene has CDR1 MNHNY and CDR2 SVGAGI (reference sequence). The CDR3 extends over 15 amino acids.

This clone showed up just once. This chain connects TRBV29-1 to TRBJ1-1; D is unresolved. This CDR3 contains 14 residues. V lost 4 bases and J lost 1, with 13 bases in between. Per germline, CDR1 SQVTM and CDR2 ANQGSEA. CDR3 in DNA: TGCAGCGTTGGTAAAGCCCTAGGGAACACTGAAGCTTTCTTT. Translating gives CSVGKALGNTEAFF.

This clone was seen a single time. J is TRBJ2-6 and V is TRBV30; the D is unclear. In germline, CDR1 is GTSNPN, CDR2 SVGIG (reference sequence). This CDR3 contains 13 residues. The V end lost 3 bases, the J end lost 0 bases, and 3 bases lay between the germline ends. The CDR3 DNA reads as TGTGCCTGGAGCCTCTCTGGGGCCAACGTCCTGACTTTC. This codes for CAWSLSGANVLTF.

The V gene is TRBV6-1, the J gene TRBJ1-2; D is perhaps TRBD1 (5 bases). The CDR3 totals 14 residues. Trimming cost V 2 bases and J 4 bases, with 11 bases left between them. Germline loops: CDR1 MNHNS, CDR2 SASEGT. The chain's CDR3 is CASSELRGSYGYTF. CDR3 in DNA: TGTGCCAGCAGTGAACTTCGGGGGTCCTATGGCTACACCTTC.

This CDR3 reads CASSPDRPTSYEQYF. CDR3 DNA sequence: TGTGCCAGCAGCCCCGACAGGCCAACCTCCTACGAGCAGTACTTC. The rearrangement uses TRBV6-5 and TRBJ2-7, with D perhaps matching TRBD1 (6 bases). CDR1 MNHEY and CDR2 SVGAGI come from the germline V gene. The V end lost 6 bases, the J end lost 0 bases, and 15 bases lay between the germline ends. CDR3 length equals 15 residues.

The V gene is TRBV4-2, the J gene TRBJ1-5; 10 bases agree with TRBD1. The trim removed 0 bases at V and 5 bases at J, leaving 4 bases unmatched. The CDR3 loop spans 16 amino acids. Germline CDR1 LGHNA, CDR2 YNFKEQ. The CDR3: CASSQDLDRGHQPQHF. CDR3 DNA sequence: TGTGCCAGCAGCCAAGATCTTGACAGGGGGCATCAGCCCCAGCATTTT.

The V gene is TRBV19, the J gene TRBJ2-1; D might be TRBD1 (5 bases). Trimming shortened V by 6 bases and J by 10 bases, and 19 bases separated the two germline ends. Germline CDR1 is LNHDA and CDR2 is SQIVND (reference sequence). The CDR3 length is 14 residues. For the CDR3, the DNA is TGTGCCAGTAGCACACCCCCCCCTCGACAGGAGCAGTTCTTC. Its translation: CASSTPPPRQEQFF. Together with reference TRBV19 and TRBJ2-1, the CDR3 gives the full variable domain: DGGITQSPKYLFRKEGQNVTLSCEQNLNHDAMYWYRQDPGQGLRLIYYSQIVNDFQKGDIAEGYSVSREKKESFPLTVTSAQKNPTAFYLCASSTPPPRQEQFFGPGTRLTVL.

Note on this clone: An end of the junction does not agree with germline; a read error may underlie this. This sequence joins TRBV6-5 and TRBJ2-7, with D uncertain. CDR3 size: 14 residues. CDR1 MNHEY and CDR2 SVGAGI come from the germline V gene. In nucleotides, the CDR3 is TGTGCCAGCAGTCCAGGACCAGCTGGATACGAGCAGCACTTC. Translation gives CASSPGPAGYEQHF.

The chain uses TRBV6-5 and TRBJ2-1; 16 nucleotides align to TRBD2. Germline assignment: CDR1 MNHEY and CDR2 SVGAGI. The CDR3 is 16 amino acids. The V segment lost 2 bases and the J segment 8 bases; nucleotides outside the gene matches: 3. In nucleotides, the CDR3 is TGTGCCAGCAGTTACCGAGGGACTAGCGGGGGGGATGAGCAGTTCTTC. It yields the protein CASSYRGTSGGDEQFF.

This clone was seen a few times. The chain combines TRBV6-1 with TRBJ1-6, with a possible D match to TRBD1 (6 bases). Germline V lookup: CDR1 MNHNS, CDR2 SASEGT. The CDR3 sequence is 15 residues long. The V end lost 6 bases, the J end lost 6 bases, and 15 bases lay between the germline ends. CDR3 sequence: CASSLSGQTNSPLHF. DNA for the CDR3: TGTGCCAGCAGCCTCTCCGGACAGACTAATTCACCCCTCCACTTT.

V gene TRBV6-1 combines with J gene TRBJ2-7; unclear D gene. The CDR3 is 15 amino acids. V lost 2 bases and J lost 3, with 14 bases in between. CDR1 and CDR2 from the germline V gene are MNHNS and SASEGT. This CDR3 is CASSERPWLGYEQYF. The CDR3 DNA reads TGTGCCAGCAGTGAACGGCCTTGGCTTGGCTACGAGCAGTACTTC.

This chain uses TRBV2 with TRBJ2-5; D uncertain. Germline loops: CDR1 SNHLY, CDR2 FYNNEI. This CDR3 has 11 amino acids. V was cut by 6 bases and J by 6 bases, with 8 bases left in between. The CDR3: CASRAAKTQYF. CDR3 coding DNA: TGTGCCAGCAGAGCCGCAAAGACCCAGTACTTC. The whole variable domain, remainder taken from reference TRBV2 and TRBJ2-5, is EPEVTQTPSHQVTQMGQEVILRCVPISNHLYFYWYRQILGQKVEFLVSFYNNEISEKSEIFDDQFSVERPDGSNFTLKIRSTKLEDSAMYFCASRAAKTQYFGPGTRLLVL.

CDR3 nucleotides: TGCGCCAGCAGGCTTACCGGGACAGGGAACAATCAGCCCCAGCATTTT. Its protein is CASRLTGTGNNQPQHF. The chain uses TRBV10-2 and TRBJ1-5; 9 nucleotides line up with TRBD1. The CDR3 has 16 amino acids. V gave up 6 bases and J gave up 3 bases; unmatched junction bases: 9. Germline CDR1 is WSHSY and CDR2 is SAAADI.